The 26 T cell receptor beta chains in this list originate from one sample, sequenced in a study of blood T cell repertoires in COVID-19. Assay used: immunoSEQ multiplex PCR; TCRdb lists only in-frame clones, some missing. The table records 200,000 to 250,000 clones, 86% of them present only once. The sequenced material came from PBMCs or T cells enriched from blood (not recorded which). The receptors shown here come from a woman aged 50 to 60 who had recovered from COVID-19.

The V and J genes are TRBV7-2 and TRBJ1-6, with a tentative D call TRBD1 (5 bases). In germline, CDR1 is SGHTA, CDR2 FQGNSA. This CDR3 comprises 15 residues. The V end lost 0 bases, the J end lost 7 bases, and 10 bases lay between the germline ends. The DNA for the CDR3 is TGTGCCAGCAGCTTAGCAGGGGTTCGGAATTCACCCCTCCACTTT. It specifies CASSLAGVRNSPLHF.

This clone was counted between two and nine times. This rearrangement joins TRBV3-1 (or the pseudogene TRBV3-2) to TRBJ1-1; 8 bases align to TRBD1. With 0 bases clipped from V and 6 bases from J, the junction kept 6 bases outside the gene matches. The CDR3 is made up of 15 amino acids. Germline CDR1 is LGHDT and CDR2 is YNNKEL (reference sequence). The CDR3 region has the DNA TGTGCCAGCAGCCAAGATCAGGGGGCGGTGGCTGAAGCTTTCTTT. This gives the protein CASSQDQGAVAEAFF.

The J gene is TRBJ1-1, the V gene TRBV2; D is uncertain. The CDR3 totals 13 residues. V dropped 0 bases and J dropped 8 bases, with 10 bases sitting between them. Germline CDR1 SNHLY, CDR2 FYNNEI. Here the CDR3 DNA reads TGTGCCAGCAGTGAAGCGCGGGTTCCCGAAGCTTTCTTT. Translated, it gives CASSEARVPEAFF. Looking up the rest from reference TRBV2 and TRBJ1-1 gives the full variable domain: EPEVTQTPSHQVTQMGQEVILRCVPISNHLYFYWYRQILGQKVEFLVSFYNNEISEKSEIFDDQFSVERPDGSNFTLKIRSTKLEDSAMYFCASSEARVPEAFFGQGTRLTVV.

The rearrangement uses TRBV6-5 and TRBJ1-2; TRBD1 aligns across 9 bases. The CDR3 totals 14 residues. V shed 2 bases, J shed 7 bases, and the junction held 5 bases outside the gene matches. Germline loops: CDR1 MNHEY, CDR2 SVGAGI. The CDR3 region has the DNA TGTGCCAGCAGTTACGTACAGGGGGCAGGTGGCTACACCTTC. Amino acid sequence: CASSYVQGAGGYTF.

The chain is built from TRBV5-1 and TRBJ1-1, with D possibly matching TRBD1 (5 bases). Germline assignment: CDR1 SGHRS and CDR2 YFSETQ. Trimming cost V 3 bases and J 0 bases, with 12 bases left between them. The CDR3 consists of 15 residues. As DNA, the CDR3 is TGCGCCAGCAGCTCCGCTCAGGGCATGAACACTGAAGCTTTCTTT. Encoded protein: CASSSAQGMNTEAFF.

The chain is built from TRBV5-4 and TRBJ2-5; 8 bases are shared with TRBD1. Germline V gene sequence: CDR1 SGHNT, CDR2 YYREEE (reference sequence). V lost 0 bases, J lost 2 bases, and 6 bases stayed unmatched. The CDR3 contains 16 residues. The CDR3 region is CASSLGQGIGQETQYF. The CDR3 nucleotides read TGTGCCAGCAGCTTGGGACAGGGGATTGGTCAAGAGACCCAGTACTTC. Full variable domain (rest looked up from reference TRBV5-4 and TRBJ2-5): ETGVTQSPTHLIKTRGQQVTLRCSSQSGHNTVSWYQQALGQGPQFIFQYYREEENGRGNFPPRFSGLQFPNYSSELNVNALELDDSALYLCASSLGQGIGQETQYFGPGTRLLVL.

The rearrangement links TRBV28 to TRBJ2-3; 10 bases are a match to TRBD2. Trimming cost V 6 bases and J 2 bases; bases outside gene matches: 8. CDR3 size: 16 residues. Per germline, CDR1 MDHEN and CDR2 SYDVKM. CDR3 protein: CASRASGGPFTDTQYF. Here the CDR3 DNA reads TGTGCCAGCAGGGCTAGCGGGGGACCTTTCACAGATACGCAGTATTTT.

V is TRBV9 and J is TRBJ1-6, with no clear D. The germline V gene has CDR1 SGDLS and CDR2 YYNGEE. The CDR3 sequence is 17 residues long. Trimming shortened V by 0 bases and J by 0 bases, and 10 bases separated the two germline ends. The CDR3 region is CASSVGSKSSYNSPLHF. The CDR3 DNA reads TGTGCCAGCAGCGTAGGTAGCAAGAGCTCCTATAATTCACCCCTCCACTTT.

This rearrangement joins TRBV30 to TRBJ2-7; maybe TRBD1 (6 bases). The CDR3 totals 14 residues. Per germline, CDR1 GTSNPN and CDR2 SVGIG (reference sequence). Trimming stripped 2 bases from V and 2 bases from J, with 13 bases between. CDR3 DNA: TGTGCCTGGAGTCCTCAGGGGCCCCCCTACGAGCAGTACTTC. Residues: CAWSPQGPPYEQYF.

This sequence joins TRBV6-5 and TRBJ2-3; 10 bases align to TRBD2. Trimming at V came to 9 bases and at J to 4 bases, leaving 7 bases not matched to a gene. CDR1 is MNHEY, CDR2 SVGAGI, per germline. This CDR3 has 14 amino acids. This chain's CDR3 is CARRPSGRSDTQYF. The CDR3 coding sequence is TGTGCCAGACGGCCTAGCGGGAGATCAGATACGCAGTATTTT.

The chain is built from TRBV25-1 and TRBJ1-2; D remains ambiguous. The CDR3 is 13 amino acids. The germline V gene has CDR1 MGHDK and CDR2 SYGVNS. V was shortened by 1 base and J by 2 bases, with 5 bases between the two germline ends. In DNA form, the CDR3 reads TGTGCCAGCAGTGAATCCGGGAACTATGGCTACACCTTC. It encodes CASSESGNYGYTF.

The chain recombines TRBV18 with TRBJ2-5, with D unclear. Germline CDR1 KGHSH, CDR2 LQKENI. Trimming left V 4 bases short and J 1 base short, with 4 bases between. This CDR3 has 12 residues. The CDR3 sequence: CASSQLQETQYF. DNA for the CDR3: TGTGCCAGCTCACAACTCCAAGAGACCCAGTACTTC.

The CDR3 sequence: CASSIQTAATNEKLFF. DNA for the CDR3: TGTGCCAGCAGCATCCAGACAGCCGCAACTAATGAAAAACTGTTTTTT. The V gene is TRBV7-9, the J gene TRBJ1-4; D possibly corresponds to TRBD1 (5 bases). V was pared by 5 bases and J by 0 bases, with 13 bases between. Per the germline V gene, CDR1 is SEHNR and CDR2 is FQNEAQ (reference sequence). The CDR3 spans 16 residues.

The chain combines TRBV6-5 with TRBJ2-7; D not resolved. Trimming shortened V by 7 bases and J by 6 bases, and 16 bases separated the two germline ends. Germline V lookup: CDR1 MNHEY, CDR2 SVGAGI. The CDR3 contains 13 residues. In DNA form, the CDR3 reads TGTGCCAGCACCAACGGCAGATGGGCCGAGCAGTACTTC. It codes for CASTNGRWAEQYF.

This clone has ten or more counts. This chain links TRBV29-1 with TRBJ2-7; D is unclear. This CDR3 comprises 13 residues. Germline CDR1 SQVTM, CDR2 ANQGSEA. V was shortened by 7 bases and J by 4 bases, with 17 bases between the two germline ends. In DNA form, the CDR3 reads TGCAGCGGGTGCAATGCCCCAGCGTACGAGCAGTACTTC. Its protein product is CSGCNAPAYEQYF.

This clone came up once. The V gene is TRBV18, the J gene TRBJ1-5; D not certain. Looked up from germline, CDR1 is KGHSH and CDR2 is LQKENI. This CDR3 contains 14 residues. With 2 bases removed from V and 5 bases from J, the gap between germline ends came to 10 bases. The CDR3 region is CASSPVHNHQPQHF. The CDR3 bases are TGTGCCAGCTCACCAGTCCACAACCATCAGCCCCAGCATTTT.

The V and J genes are TRBV7-2 and TRBJ1-2; TRBD1 is a possible D gene (6 bases). This CDR3 contains 15 residues. Germline V gives CDR1 SGHTA, CDR2 FQGNSA. V was clipped by 2 bases and J by 6 bases, with 16 bases between them. CDR3 amino acids: CASSLYQGQRDGYTF. The CDR3 coding sequence is TGTGCCAGCAGCTTATATCAGGGGCAAAGGGATGGCTACACCTTC.

This clone was recorded only once. This rearrangement joins TRBV6-2 or TRBV6-3 to TRBJ2-5; TRBD2 aligns across 8 bases. Germline CDR1 is MNHEY and CDR2 is SVGEGT. V lost 3 bases, J lost 1 base, and 7 bases stayed unmatched. The CDR3 is made up of 16 amino acids. The CDR3 sequence is CASSYFGGGIQETQYF. CDR3 nucleotides: TGTGCCAGCAGTTATTTCGGCGGGGGGATCCAAGAGACCCAGTACTTC.

The V gene is TRBV12-3 or TRBV12-4, the J gene TRBJ1-4; unclear D gene. V was pared by 0 bases and J by 15 bases, with 14 bases between. The CDR3 extends over 13 amino acids. This CDR3 is CASSLAPAPEMFF. CDR3 DNA: TGTGCCAGCAGTTTAGCCCCAGCGCCCGAGATGTTTTTT.

This rearrangement joins TRBV10-3 to TRBJ2-7; D is possibly TRBD1 (6 bases). The V gene's germline CDR1 is ENHRY and CDR2 SYGVKD. The CDR3 runs to 14 residues. Trimming cost V 4 bases and J 3 bases, with 13 bases left between them. This CDR3 reads CAISGTEAIYEQYF. The CDR3 DNA reads as TGTGCCATCAGTGGGACAGAGGCCATCTACGAGCAGTACTTC.

V and J are TRBV7-3 and TRBJ1-6; D remains ambiguous. CDR3 length: 13 amino acids. Trimming removed 0 bases at V and 8 bases at J, with 5 bases between. Germline values: CDR1 SGHTA, CDR2 FQGTGA. The CDR3 DNA is TGTGCCAGCAGCTTAACTTCAGATTCACCCCTCCACTTT. Protein product: CASSLTSDSPLHF.

The rearrangement uses TRBV5-5 and TRBJ2-3; D ambiguous. The CDR3 consists of 16 residues. The germline gives CDR1 SGHKS, CDR2 YYEKEE (reference sequence). V shed 1 base and J shed 4 bases, with 16 bases lying between them. CDR3 loop: CASSLPRIRSADTQYF. Written as DNA, the CDR3 is TGTGCCAGCAGCTTGCCGCGGATAAGGAGCGCAGATACGCAGTATTTT.

The rearrangement uses TRBV27 and TRBJ2-7; D possibly corresponds to TRBD1 (5 bases). V was pared by 5 bases and J by 2 bases, with 13 bases between. The length of the CDR3 is 14 residues. Germline V gene data show CDR1 as MNHEY and CDR2 as SMNVEV (reference sequence). CDR3 nucleotides: TGTGCCAGCAGTCTTTCGACAGACACCTACGAGCAGTACTTC. Amino acids: CASSLSTDTYEQYF.

The chain links TRBV18 to TRBJ1-1, with TRBD1 identical over 8 bases. Trimming removed 6 bases from V and 6 bases from J; junction bases left unmatched: 9. This CDR3 has 14 amino acids. Germline CDR1 is KGHSH and CDR2 is LQKENI. The CDR3: CASSLNGQGSEAFF. The CDR3 nucleotides are TGTGCCAGCTCCTTAAATGGACAGGGCTCTGAAGCTTTCTTT.

The sample holds a few counts of this clone. The chain employs TRBV7-9 and TRBJ1-1, with no clear D. V was shortened by 6 bases and J by 0 bases, with 11 bases between the two germline ends. The CDR3 contains 14 residues. CDR1 and CDR2 (germline): SEHNR, FQNEAQ (reference sequence). The CDR3 DNA reads as TGTGCCAGCAGTTTGGGAGGTATGAACACTGAAGCTTTCTTT. Translated: CASSLGGMNTEAFF.

This clone has just one count. This chain links TRBV5-3 with TRBJ1-2, with D unresolved. TRBV5-3 is recorded as an ORF, its role being uncertain. Trimming removed 4 bases at V and 5 bases at J, with 12 bases between. CDR3 length: 13 amino acids. The CDR3 DNA is TGTGCCAGAAGCCTCCGGGGTAGGTATGGCTACACCTTC. Amino acids: CARSLRGRYGYTF.